This TCR beta chain emerged from a study of T-cell reconstitution after alpha-beta-depleted transplantation in children. The V end lost 5 bases, the J end lost 0 bases, and 13 bases lay between the germline ends. Germline V gene sequence: CDR1 LNHNV, CDR2 YYDKDF (reference sequence). The length of the CDR3 is 15 residues. Preparation of the TCRbeta library used unique molecular identifiers. TCRdb analysed the PCR reads with MiXCR anew, one entry per CDR3 protein. The profile shows more than 200,000 distinct CDR3 sequences, 7.5% to 10% of them singletons. This specimen was PBMCs from the stem cell graft donor, taken from the stem cell graft. The gene calls are TRBV15 and TRBJ1-1; no firm D call. The clonotype was recovered from a human donor who donated a stem cell graft to a child with SCID. The CDR3, as DNA: TGTGCCACCAGCGGGTTTGACGACCTGAACACTGAAGCTTTCTTT. It specifies CATSGFDDLNTEAFF. Variable domain in full (rest from reference TRBV15 and TRBJ1-1): DAMVIQNPRYQVTQFGKPVTLSCSQTLNHNVMYWYQQKSSQAPKLLFHYYDKDFNNEADTPDNFQSRRPNTSFCFLDIRSPGLGDTAMYLCATSGFDDLNTEAFFGQGTRLTVV.